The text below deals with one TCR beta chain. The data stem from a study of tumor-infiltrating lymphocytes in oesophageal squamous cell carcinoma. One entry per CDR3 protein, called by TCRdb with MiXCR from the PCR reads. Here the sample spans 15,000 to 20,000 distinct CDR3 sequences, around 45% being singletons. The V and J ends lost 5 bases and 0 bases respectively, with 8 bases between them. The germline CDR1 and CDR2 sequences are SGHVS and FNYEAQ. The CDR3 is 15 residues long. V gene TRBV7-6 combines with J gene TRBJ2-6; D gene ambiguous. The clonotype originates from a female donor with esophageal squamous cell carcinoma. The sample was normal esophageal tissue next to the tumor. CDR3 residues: CASSTVFSGANVLTF. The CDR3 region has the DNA TGTGCCAGCAGCACAGTGTTCTCTGGGGCCAACGTCCTGACTTTC.